This entry describes one TCR beta chain. Isolation of PBMCs gave at least 6 million cells per sample. Total RNA extracted from each sample amounted to at least 5.5 micrograms. Primed by a sample-barcoded 5' primer and a J-beta primer mix, a second PCR proceeded for 7 to 11 cycles. TCRdb reanalysed the 5' RACE reads using MiXCR and keeps one entry per CDR3 protein. The sample has roughly 700,000 distinct CDR3 sequences; about 30% are singletons. The data were obtained in a study of blood T cells in healthy people across ages. Overall study context: Every two T cells gave about one barcoded beta molecule via template switching.

The CDR3 length is 14 residues. V trimming: 3 bases; J trimming: 10 bases; junction bases outside the gene matches: 9. Germline values: CDR1 LGHDT, CDR2 YNNKEL (reference sequence). The TCR sequence derives from a woman aged 80 or over in good health. The V gene is TRBV3-1, the J gene TRBJ2-1, with 7 positions matching TRBD1. What was sequenced was blood. The CDR3 here is CASSQTRQGYEQFF. CDR3 sequence (DNA): TGTGCCAGCAGCCAGACACGACAGGGTTACGAGCAGTTCTTC.